This T cell receptor beta chain was sequenced in a study of blood T cell repertoires in COVID-19. Study context: Spain, Italy and the United States supplied samples that represented acute and convalescent COVID-19. The analysed material was cDNA or gDNA that came from T cells, B-cell-depleted T cells, or PBMCs.

In the original processing: Reference gene primers were amplified, and this amplification served to estimate nucleated cell counts. TCRdb's table, derived via immunoSEQ multiplex PCR, lists solely in-frame clones and lacks some. The V and J calls and clone size are taken from that table; D and trimming were inferred from the DNA. The table lists about 88,000 clones, more than 70% of them singletons. The length of the CDR3 is 11 residues. V gave up 4 bases and J gave up 5 bases, with 8 bases separating them. Germline CDR1 is DFQATT and CDR2 is SNEGSKA (reference sequence). This receptor was identified in a woman of 80 years or more with acute or convalescent COVID-19. The sample comprised peripheral blood. The rearrangement links TRBV20-1 to TRBJ2-5; D is undetermined. The CDR3 DNA sequence: TGCAGTGCTATTCAGTTCGAGACCCAGTACTTC. Its translation is CSAIQFETQYF.